This is a list of T cell receptor beta chains from one sample in a study of T cells in Graves' hyperthyroidism and ophthalmopathy. Via MiXCR, TCRdb re-called the multiplex PCR reads, giving one row per CDR3 protein. The sample lists roughly 500,000 distinct CDR3 sequences; about 20% were seen once. Sequenced material: blood. The receptors come from a woman in her seventies with Graves' ophthalmopathy. Both conserved end residues are part of each CDR3. A D gene is named only where the DNA matches it firmly. Not all rows give a size; the values are once, few, many and, for expanded clones, a class.

d_gene	j_gene	abundance	v_gene	CDR3aa	CDR3nt
.	TRBJ2-1	.	TRBV9	CASSVSGLALYNEQFF	TGTGCCAGCAGCGTATCAGGACTCGCCCTTTACAATGAGCAGTTCTTC
TRBD1	TRBJ1-5	.	TRBV12-3/TRBV12-4	CASSVGQIHQPQHF	TGTGCCAGCAGTGTGGGACAGATCCACCAGCCCCAGCATTTT
.	TRBJ1-1	.	TRBV5-1	CASSAGTLNTEAFF	TGCGCCAGCAGCGCCGGCACCCTGAACACTGAAGCTTTCTTT
TRBD1	TRBJ1-4	.	TRBV20-1	CSALGTGSEKLFF	TGCAGTGCTCTCGGGACAGGGAGTGAAAAACTGTTTTTT
.	TRBJ2-7	.	TRBV6-1	CASVLQEHEQYF	TGTGCCAGCGTACTACAAGAACACGAGCAGTACTTC
.	TRBJ2-1	.	TRBV20-1	CSAREEWGEQFF	TGCAGTGCTAGAGAGGAGTGGGGAGAGCAGTTCTTC
.	TRBJ1-2	many	TRBV28	CASSWDTPYGYTF	TGTGCCAGCAGTTGGGACACACCATATGGCTACACCTTC
TRBD2	TRBJ2-2	many	TRBV12-3/TRBV12-4	CASSALSGRASANTGELFF	TGTGCCAGCAGTGCCCTTAGCGGGAGAGCATCGGCGAACACCGGGGAGCTGTTTTTT
.	TRBJ1-3	.	TRBV20-1	CSASGGRTGNTIYF	TGCAGTGCCAGCGGTGGTCGAACTGGAAACACCATATATTTT
TRBD2	TRBJ2-5	.	TRBV5-1	CASSGSGRTQETQYF	TGCGCCAGCAGCGGTAGCGGGAGGACGCAAGAGACCCAGTACTTC
TRBD1	TRBJ1-1	.	TRBV3-1	CASSPMGTGNTEAFF	TGTGCCAGCAGCCCAATGGGGACAGGGAACACTGAAGCTTTCTTT
TRBD1	TRBJ2-1	few	TRBV7-3	CASSSIAGTGRNNEQFF	TGTGCCAGCAGCTCTATCGCCGGGACAGGGCGCAACAATGAGCAGTTCTTC
.	TRBJ2-7	many	TRBV7-9	CASSFPPSGEQYF	TGTGCCAGCAGCTTTCCCCCCTCGGGAGAGCAGTACTTC
TRBD2	TRBJ2-3	.	TRBV10-1	CAGLLAGVKDTQYF	TGCGCCGGTCTACTAGCGGGAGTCAAAGATACGCAGTATTTT
.	TRBJ2-1	.	TRBV20-1	CSASESYNEQFF	TGCAGTGCCAGTGAATCCTACAATGAGCAGTTCTTC
.	TRBJ2-3	few	TRBV2	CASLRTPSSTDTQYF	TGTGCCAGCCTTCGGACCCCATCTAGCACAGATACGCAGTATTTT
TRBD1	TRBJ1-2	few	TRBV20-1	CSAGPGQGHGYTF	TGCAGTGCTGGGCCGGGACAGGGCCATGGCTACACCTTC
.	TRBJ1-3	few	TRBV2	CASRNRVSGNTIYF	TGTGCCAGCAGGAACAGGGTTTCCGGAAACACCATATATTTT
.	TRBJ2-7	.	TRBV27	CASSLSGRGFSYEQYF	TGTGCCAGCAGTTTATCCGGCAGGGGTTTCTCCTACGAGCAGTACTTC
.	TRBJ2-2	few	TRBV11-2	CASSFGFTGELFF	TGTGCCAGCAGCTTCGGTTTCACCGGGGAGCTGTTTTTT
.	TRBJ1-1	.	TRBV6-1	CASRAAVNTEAFF	TGTGCCAGCAGGGCCGCAGTGAACACTGAAGCTTTCTTT